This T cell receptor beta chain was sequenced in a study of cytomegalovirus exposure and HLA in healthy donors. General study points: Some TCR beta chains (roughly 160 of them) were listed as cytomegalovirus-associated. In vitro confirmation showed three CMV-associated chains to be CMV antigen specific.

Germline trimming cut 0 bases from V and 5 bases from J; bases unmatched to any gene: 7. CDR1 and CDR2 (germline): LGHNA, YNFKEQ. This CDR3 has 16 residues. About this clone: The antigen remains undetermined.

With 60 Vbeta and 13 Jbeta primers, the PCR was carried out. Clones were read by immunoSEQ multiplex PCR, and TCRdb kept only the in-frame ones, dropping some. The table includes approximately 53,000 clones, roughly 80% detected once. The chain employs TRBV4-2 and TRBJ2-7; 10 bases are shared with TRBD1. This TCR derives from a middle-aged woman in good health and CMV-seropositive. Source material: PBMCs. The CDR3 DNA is TGTGCCAGCAGCCAAGATCAAGGACAGGGGGTCCACGAGCAGTACTTC. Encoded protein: CASSQDQGQGVHEQYF.